Shown below are 28 T cell receptor beta chains from a single sample sequenced in a study of CD4 T cells in relation to SARS-CoV-2 and coronaviruses. Which antigens these TCRs recognize remains unknown. Profiling relied on immunoSEQ multiplex PCR, and the TCRdb table lists in-frame clones only, not all of them. The data show roughly 41,000 clones, more than 65% seen once. Sequencing was performed on naive CD4+ T cells from PBMCs, cultured in vitro. Stated subset: naive CD4+ T cells isolated by negative enrichment. The receptors shown here come from an adult with COVID-19.

The chain uses TRBV5-1 and TRBJ1-2; tentatively, D is TRBD1 (6 bases). This CDR3 has 13 residues. The germline V and J ends were trimmed by 0 bases and 4 bases, with 7 bases remaining between them. Germline CDR1 and CDR2: SGHRS and YFSETQ. In nucleotides, the CDR3 is TGCGCCAGCAGCTTGGAACAGGGCTATGGCTACACCTTC. Its protein is CASSLEQGYGYTF.

The chain links TRBV11-2 to TRBJ2-1, with D tentatively TRBD1 or TRBD2 (5 bases each). Germline lookup yields CDR1 SGHAT and CDR2 FQNNGV. V shed 5 bases and J shed 5 bases, with 16 bases lying between them. This CDR3 has 15 amino acids. DNA for the CDR3: TGTGCCAGCAGCGCACGGGGCGGTGCGAACAATGAGCAGTTCTTC. Translation: CASSARGGANNEQFF.

The chain employs TRBV7-9 and TRBJ2-6; tentative D call: TRBD1 (7 bases). The CDR3 runs to 15 residues. V lost 11 bases, J lost 4 bases, and 18 bases lay in between. Germline CDR1 SEHNR, CDR2 FQNEAQ (reference sequence). The CDR3 region is CAGRQGGTGANVLTF. Here the CDR3 DNA reads TGTGCCGGACGACAGGGAGGTACGGGGGCCAACGTCCTGACTTTC.

V gene TRBV2 combines with J gene TRBJ2-7, with D unclear. Trimming removed 1 base at V and 0 bases at J, with 7 bases between. This CDR3 region has 14 residues. CDR1 and CDR2 from the germline V gene are SNHLY and FYNNEI. DNA for the CDR3: TGTGCCAGCAGTGAAGAAGAGGACTCCTACGAGCAGTACTTC. This translates into CASSEEEDSYEQYF.

The chain carries TRBV24-1 and TRBJ2-5; perhaps TRBD1 as D (6 bases). Germline CDR1 KGHDR, CDR2 SFDVKD. Between the trimmed V and J ends, which lost 7 bases and 5 bases, there was a span of 13 bases. The CDR3 loop spans 13 amino acids. CDR3 loop: CATRGAARETQYF. For the CDR3, the DNA is TGTGCCACCAGGGGGGCCGCTCGGGAGACCCAGTACTTC.

This sequence joins TRBV5-1 and TRBJ1-1; weak D call: TRBD1 (5 bases). Per the germline V gene, CDR1 is SGHRS and CDR2 is YFSETQ. The V end was cut by 4 bases, the J end by 3 bases, with 10 bases between. This CDR3 is built from 13 residues. CDR3 coding DNA: TGCGCCAGCAGCCCGGACACCCACACTGAAGCTTTCTTT. Protein: CASSPDTHTEAFF.

The chain combines TRBV9 with TRBJ2-2, with 8 bases aligning to TRBD2. CDR3 length: 18 amino acids. The ends lost 0 bases at V and 0 bases at J; junction bases unmatched: 7. Per germline, CDR1 SGDLS and CDR2 YYNGEE. CDR3 amino acids: CASSVDVAGRANTGELFF. DNA for the CDR3: TGTGCCAGCAGCGTAGATGTAGCGGGGCGTGCGAACACCGGGGAGCTGTTTTTT.

The CDR3 reads CASSQEIAGTYEQYF. The CDR3 DNA reads TGCGCCAGCAGCCAGGAAATAGCGGGGACCTACGAGCAGTACTTC. The chain uses TRBV4-1 and TRBJ2-7, with 8 nucleotides matching TRBD2. Per germline, CDR1 MGHRA and CDR2 YSYEKL. This CDR3 has 15 residues. V was pared by 3 bases and J by 2 bases, with 6 bases of the junction left unmatched.

V and J are TRBV11-2 and TRBJ2-1, with D unclear. Germline V gives CDR1 SGHAT, CDR2 FQNNGV. Deletions cut 3 bases from V and 6 bases from J, with 9 bases between. The CDR3 spans 13 residues. DNA for the CDR3: TGTGCCAGCAGCTTCTCCGGTCCCAATGAGCAGTTCTTC. This encodes CASSFSGPNEQFF.

The chain employs TRBV6-2 or TRBV6-3 and TRBJ2-3, with D possibly matching TRBD2 (6 bases). The CDR3 sequence is 17 residues long. The germline V and J ends were trimmed by 1 base and 1 base, with 15 bases remaining between them. CDR1 and CDR2 (germline): MNHEY, SVGEGT. CDR3 region: CASSYYAGIHGTDTQYF. CDR3 in DNA: TGTGCCAGCAGTTACTATGCGGGAATTCATGGCACAGATACGCAGTATTTT.

The chain employs TRBV20-1 and TRBJ1-1, with 9 bases aligning to TRBD1. The length of the CDR3 is 13 residues. V lost 3 bases to trimming and J lost 3 bases; unmatched junction nucleotides: 2. The germline V gene encodes CDR1 DFQATT and CDR2 SNEGSKA (reference sequence). In DNA, the CDR3 is TGCAGTGCTAGTAGACAGGGGGACACTGAAGCTTTCTTT. As protein: CSASRQGDTEAFF.

This rearrangement joins TRBV9 to TRBJ2-5; 10 bases fit TRBD2. The CDR3 length is 14 residues. Unmatched junction bases numbered 4, after V lost 4 bases and J lost 4 bases. CDR1 SGDLS and CDR2 YYNGEE come from the germline V gene. CDR3 sequence: CASSPPSGRETQYF. As DNA, the CDR3 is TGTGCCAGCAGCCCCCCTAGCGGGAGAGAGACCCAGTACTTC.

V and J are TRBV30 and TRBJ1-6; TRBD1 is a possible D gene (5 bases). Germline V gene lookup returns CDR1 GTSNPN and CDR2 SVGIG (reference sequence). The CDR3 contains 16 residues. Trimming cost V 0 bases and J 6 bases, with 15 bases left between them. The CDR3 DNA follows: TGTGCCTGGAGTGTTGAACGCCCAGGGATTAATTCACCCCTCCACTTT. This translates into CAWSVERPGINSPLHF.

V is TRBV7-3 and J is TRBJ2-2; 8 bases fit TRBD2. Germline V CDR1 and CDR2: SGHTA, FQGTGA. The trim removed 1 base at V and 6 bases at J, leaving 7 bases unmatched. The CDR3 runs 16 residues. CDR3 sequence reads: CASSLNSGRIPGELFF. The CDR3 DNA follows: TGTGCCAGCAGCTTAAACAGCGGGAGAATTCCCGGGGAGCTGTTTTTT.

This chain uses TRBV29-1 with TRBJ2-3; D may be TRBD2 (5 bases). This CDR3 has 10 amino acids. The V and J ends lost 8 bases and 5 bases respectively, with 8 bases between them. Germline assignment: CDR1 SQVTM and CDR2 ANQGSEA. The CDR3 region has the DNA TGCAGCTACGCGGGAGATACGCAGTATTTT. It encodes CSYAGDTQYF.

J is TRBJ1-1 and V is TRBV2; possible D gene TRBD1, 5 bases. This CDR3 region has 13 residues. V was pared by 6 bases and J by 0 bases, with 8 bases between. The V gene's germline CDR1 is SNHLY and CDR2 FYNNEI. The CDR3, as DNA: TGTGCCAGCAGGGAGGACATGAACACTGAAGCTTTCTTT. Translating gives CASREDMNTEAFF.

This clone was found once. V gene TRBV7-9 combines with J gene TRBJ1-2; no clear D gene. V lost 2 bases, J lost 8 bases, and 21 bases lay in between. In germline, CDR1 is SEHNR, CDR2 FQNEAQ (reference sequence). The CDR3 runs 16 residues. CDR3 loop: CASSLPDLRDSEGYTF. The CDR3 bases are TGTGCCAGCAGCTTACCGGACCTACGGGATTCGGAAGGCTACACCTTC.

The chain links TRBV5-1 to TRBJ2-3; 7 bases are a match to TRBD2. Germline CDR1 and CDR2: SGHRS and YFSETQ. V dropped 2 bases and J dropped 6; count of bases not matched to a gene: 6. The CDR3 length is 14 residues. CDR3 bases: TGCGCCAGCAGCTTCGGGGGGTTTGCGGATACGCAGTATTTT. It specifies CASSFGGFADTQYF.

CDR3 sequence (DNA): TGTGCCAGTTCGACCAGGGACAGGGATGTTCCTGACACTGAAGCTTTCTTT. This translates into CASSTRDRDVPDTEAFF. This rearrangement joins TRBV19 to TRBJ1-1, with TRBD1 matching over 9 bases. The CDR3 is 17 residues long. The V and J ends lost 8 bases and 3 bases, in that order; junction bases with no gene match: 16. Germline V gene lookup returns CDR1 LNHDA and CDR2 SQIVND (reference sequence).

The rearrangement joins TRBV2 to TRBJ1-1; D gene unclear. The V gene lost 10 bases and the J gene lost 1 base, with 13 bases spanning the gap. This CDR3 is 13 amino acids long. CDR1 and CDR2 (germline): SNHLY, FYNNEI. CDR3 sequence: CATRTLRNTEAFF. In DNA form, the CDR3 reads TGTGCCACTAGGACTCTCAGGAACACTGAAGCTTTCTTT.

CDR3 sequence: CASSQGRRLADTQYF. DNA for the CDR3: TGCGCCAGCAGCCAAGGACGTCGGTTAGCAGATACGCAGTATTTT. The gene calls are TRBV4-1 and TRBJ2-3; D unclear. Germline CDR1 and CDR2: MGHRA and YSYEKL. V was cut by 1 base and J by 4 bases, with 12 bases left in between. The CDR3 spans 15 residues.

The V call is TRBV4-1, the J call TRBJ2-3; D unresolved. The CDR3 has 14 residues. Germline CDR1 reads MGHRA; CDR2 reads YSYEKL. V lost 1 base and J lost 2, with 7 bases in between. The CDR3 spells CASSQVGYTDTQYF. In DNA, the CDR3 is TGCGCCAGCAGCCAAGTTGGATACACAGATACGCAGTATTTT.

This chain uses TRBV14 with TRBJ1-1; the D is unclear. CDR1 and CDR2 (germline): SGHDN, FVKESK. This CDR3 is 16 amino acids long. Trimming pared 3 bases from V and 5 bases from J, leaving 19 bases between. The CDR3 DNA reads as TGTGCCAGCAGCCAGACCCTCGTTAGGCCGAGAACTGAAGCTTTCTTT. Translation gives CASSQTLVRPRTEAFF.

The table lists this clone with a count of one. The CDR3 loop is CASTLTDSYEQYF. The CDR3 DNA is TGCGCCAGCACTCTCACTGACTCCTACGAGCAGTACTTC. The V call is TRBV10-2, the J call TRBJ2-7; D gene uncertain. Per germline, CDR1 WSHSY and CDR2 SAAADI. V was pared by 7 bases and J by 0 bases, with 10 bases between. The CDR3 covers 13 residues.

CDR3 sequence reads: CASSLTGTAIYDGQFF. The DNA for the CDR3 is TGTGCCAGCAGCTTAACAGGGACAGCCATTTATGATGGGCAGTTCTTC. The chain carries TRBV11-2 and TRBJ2-1, with TRBD1 matching over 7 bases. Germline trimming cut 2 bases from V and 12 bases from J; bases unmatched to any gene: 16. The CDR3 consists of 16 residues. Germline CDR1 is SGHAT and CDR2 is FQNNGV. Looking up the rest from reference TRBV11-2 and TRBJ2-1 gives the full variable domain: EAGVAQSPRYKIIEKRQSVAFWCNPISGHATLYWYQQILGQGPKLLIQFQNNGVVDDSQLPKDRFSAERLKGVDSTLKIQPAKLEDSAVYLCASSLTGTAIYDGQFFGPGTRLTVL.

The CDR3 here is CASSRRGTEIYEQYF. In DNA, the CDR3 is TGTGCCAGCAGCAGAAGAGGGACAGAAATTTACGAGCAGTACTTC. The chain employs TRBV7-2 and TRBJ2-7, with 7 bases identical to TRBD1. Germline V gene sequence: CDR1 SGHTA, CDR2 FQGNSA. The CDR3 contains 15 residues. V lost 5 bases, J lost 4 bases, and 11 bases stayed unmatched.

The V and J genes are TRBV18 and TRBJ2-1, with D hard to call. Trimming removed 4 bases from V and 9 bases from J, with 13 bases in between. Germline CDR1 is KGHSH and CDR2 is LQKENI. This CDR3 is 13 amino acids long. The CDR3: CASSQTPPSEQFF. CDR3 in DNA: TGTGCCAGCTCACAAACCCCTCCTAGTGAGCAGTTCTTC.

This clone was detected only a few times. The rearrangement uses TRBV9 and TRBJ2-7; 8 positions agree with TRBD1. This CDR3 is built from 15 residues. CDR1 is SGDLS and CDR2 is YYNGEE in the germline V gene. Trimming removed 0 bases from V and 2 bases from J; junction bases left unmatched: 4. The CDR3 nucleotides are TGTGCCAGCAGCGTAGCAGCGACAGGGGCCTACGAGCAGTACTTC. It encodes CASSVAATGAYEQYF.